This entry describes one TCR beta chain. The entry originates in a study of blood T cell repertoires in COVID-19. Some clones are missing from TCRdb's copy, which holds only in-frame ones; the method was immunoSEQ multiplex PCR. The sample yields about 110,000 clones, roughly 86% seen once. The CDR3 runs 11 residues. V gave up 5 bases and J gave up 7 bases, with 6 bases separating them. Germline V gene sequence: CDR1 SGHTA, CDR2 FQGTGA. Sequencing was performed on peripheral blood. V usage is TRBV7-3 and J usage is TRBJ1-5; D remains unclear. The sequence derives from a middle-aged man with acute or convalescent COVID-19. In DNA, the CDR3 is TGTGCCAGCAGCCCAGGCCAGCCCCAGCATTTT. Translation: CASSPGQPQHF.